This TCR beta chain was recorded in a study of T cell repertoires in cytomegalovirus infection. Overall study context: Indications came from public TCR beta signatures; they pointed to CMV infection and to a matching HLA type. Study-wide results and caveats: What dominated the ex vivo response were HLA-C-restricted CMV-specific TCR beta clonotypes. Identification of carriers of CMV plus the relevant HLA was performed using cumulative public TCR beta family frequency.

TCRdb passed the reads through MiXCR, listing each CDR3 protein once. The profile shows about 180,000 distinct CDR3 sequences, about 15% of them singletons. This clonotype has a count of ten or more. As yet, its antigen is unknown. Deletions cut 5 bases from V and 2 bases from J, with 15 bases between. From germline, CDR1 is SGHVT and CDR2 SQSDAQ. This CDR3 has 15 amino acids. The sample consisted of PBMCs. The TCR comes from a human donor in good health (CMV status not recorded). Some clones in this sample may be carry-over from other donors' samples. This chain links TRBV7-4 with TRBJ1-2; D is perhaps TRBD1 (5 bases). CDR3: CASSASKDMNYGYTF. CDR3 nucleotides: TGTGCCAGCAGCGCCTCGAAGGACATGAACTATGGCTACACCTTC. Complete variable domain (other parts from reference TRBV7-4 and TRBJ1-2): GAGVSQSPRYKVAKRGRDVALRCDSISGHVTLYWYRQTLGQGSEVLTYSQSDAQRDKSGRPSGRFSAERPERSVSTLKIQRTEQGDSAVYLCASSASKDMNYGYTFGSGTRLTVV.